This record concerns one T cell receptor beta chain sequence. Antigen unknown. The method was immunoSEQ multiplex PCR; TCRdb's version includes in-frame clones alone and lacks a portion of them. The sample has 7,000 to 8,500 clones, around 55% seen once; the top ten hold around an eighth. This sample was included in a study of tumor-infiltrating lymphocytes in localized non-small cell lung cancer. About the research overall: Each patient gave resected tumor and non-adjacent uninvolved lung tissue.

Study results and limitations: No T-cell fraction difference was seen between IM1 and IM2 tumors. Available tissue quantity limited TCR sequencing to a patient subset. Higher tumor T cell infiltration than in uninvolved lung was supported by TCRbeta sequencing.

With 2 bases clipped from V and 5 bases from J, the junction kept 6 bases outside the gene matches. The CDR3 has 15 residues. CDR1 is SEHNR, CDR2 FQNEAQ, per germline (reference sequence). The chain has TRBV7-9 and TRBJ1-3; 7 nucleotides agree with TRBD1. This TCR derives from a human donor with non-small cell lung cancer. Sequencing used lung tumor tissue. CDR3 amino acids: CASSLSGGNRNTIYF. DNA of the CDR3: TGTGCCAGCAGCTTATCAGGGGGAAACAGAAACACCATATATTTT.